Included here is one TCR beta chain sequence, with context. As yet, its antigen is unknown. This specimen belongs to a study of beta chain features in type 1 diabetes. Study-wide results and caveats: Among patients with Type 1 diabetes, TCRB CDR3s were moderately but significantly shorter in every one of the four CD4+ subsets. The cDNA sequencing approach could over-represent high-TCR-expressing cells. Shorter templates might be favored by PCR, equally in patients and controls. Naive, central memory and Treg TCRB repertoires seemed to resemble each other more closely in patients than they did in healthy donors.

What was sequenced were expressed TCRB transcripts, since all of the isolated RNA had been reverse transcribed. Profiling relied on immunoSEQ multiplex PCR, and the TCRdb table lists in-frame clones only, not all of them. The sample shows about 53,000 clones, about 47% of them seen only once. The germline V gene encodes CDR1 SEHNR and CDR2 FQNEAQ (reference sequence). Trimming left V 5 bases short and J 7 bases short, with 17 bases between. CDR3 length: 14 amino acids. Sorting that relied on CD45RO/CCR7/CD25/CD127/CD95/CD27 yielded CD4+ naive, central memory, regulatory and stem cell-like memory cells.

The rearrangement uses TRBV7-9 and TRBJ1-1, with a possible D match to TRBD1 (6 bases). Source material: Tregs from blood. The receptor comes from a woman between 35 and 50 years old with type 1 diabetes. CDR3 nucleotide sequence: TGTGCCAGCAGCCTCAGCGGACAGACTGATGAAGCTTTCTTT. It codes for CASSLSGQTDEAFF.